This T cell receptor (beta chain) emerged from a study of Tregs in tolerant kidney transplant recipients. Background on the study: Recipients received nonmyeloablative bone marrow transplants from related graft donors, with transient mixed chimerism.

The CDR3 length is 15 residues. The V gene end was trimmed by 6 bases and the J gene end by 6 bases; junction bases not matched to a gene: 6. Germline V lookup: CDR1 SGHTA, CDR2 FQGNSA. Assay used: immunoSEQ multiplex PCR; TCRdb lists only in-frame clones, some missing. This sample carries approximately 100,000 clones, roughly 93% of them seen once, and the ten largest clones take 0.46%. Study-level points and caveats: Findings come from small patient numbers and require larger validation. Biological reproducibility was not directly addressed in this study.

This clone showed up just once. Its antigen remains unidentified. The rearrangement joins TRBV7-2 to TRBJ2-1; TRBD2 matches 12 bases. This sequence was found in a human donor who received a combined kidney and bone marrow transplant. This specimen was CD4+ T cells from blood, taken before the transplant. The CDR3 is CASSRLAGGVNEQFF. The CDR3 DNA sequence: TGTGCCAGCAGTCGCCTAGCGGGAGGGGTCAATGAGCAGTTCTTC.